The entry that follows covers one T cell receptor (beta chain) sequence. Clones were sequenced by immunoSEQ multiplex PCR, and TCRdb holds only the in-frame ones, with some missing. The sample contains under 60,000 clones, 94% of which appear only once. The sample originates from a study of control samples from healthy donors and cancer patients. CDR3 length: 12 residues. Germline V CDR1 and CDR2: SEHNR, FQNEAQ (reference sequence). The V and J ends lost 5 bases and 0 bases respectively, with 4 bases between them. V is TRBV7-9 and J is TRBJ1-1, with D unresolved. The sequence was collected from a man aged 30-40 years in good health. Sample: blood. The CDR3 DNA sequence: TGTGCCAGCAGCCGGATGAACACTGAAGCTTTCTTT. It codes for CASSRMNTEAFF. Full variable domain (rest looked up from reference TRBV7-9 and TRBJ1-1): DTGVSQNPRHKITKRGQNVTFRCDPISEHNRLYWYRQTLGQGPEFLTYFQNEAQLEKSRLLSDRFSAERPKGSFSTLEIQRTEQGDSAMYLCASSRMNTEAFFGQGTRLTVV.